Presented here are 10 T cell receptor beta chains from one specimen sequenced in a study of human T cells and chemical hapten exposure. Documented time point: patch test 3, about 24 weeks after DPC sensitization. The treatment is: therapeutic diphenylcyclopropenone sensitization with weekly scalp DPC. One entry per CDR3 protein results from TCRdb running MiXCR on the RACE reads. The sample shows just under 65,000 distinct CDR3 sequences, more than 9.5% of them seen only once. Sequencing used whole blood, obtained in connection with sensitization to the hapten diphenylcyclopropenone (DPC). These receptors all come from a woman in her thirties with alopecia areata. Some clones in this sample may be carry-over from other donors' samples.

This clonotype was seen more than once but under ten times. The V and J genes are TRBV7-6 and TRBJ2-2, with 8 bases matching TRBD1. The CDR3 extends over 15 amino acids. V trimming: 3 bases; J trimming: 1 base; junction bases outside the gene matches: 1. The V gene's germline CDR1 is SGHVS and CDR2 FNYEAQ. The CDR3, as DNA: TGTGCCAGCAGCTTGGGACAGGAGAACACCGGGGAGCTGTTTTTT. The encoded protein is CASSLGQENTGELFF.

V is TRBV14 and J is TRBJ2-3; a weak D match, TRBD2 (6 bases). The CDR3 contains 18 residues. V was trimmed by 0 bases and J by 6 bases, leaving 22 bases between them. From germline, CDR1 is SGHDN and CDR2 FVKESK. The CDR3 sequence is CASSQDLRRLDFRDTQYF. For the CDR3, the DNA is TGTGCCAGCAGCCAAGATCTCCGTCGACTAGATTTCCGCGATACGCAGTATTTT.

As for this clonotype: A much larger clone is a single base away; this may be a read error. The chain recombines TRBV18 with TRBJ1-6; the D gene is possibly TRBD1 (6 bases). V was pared by 3 bases and J by 8 bases, with 14 bases between. Germline CDR1 KGHSH, CDR2 LQKENI. The CDR3 spans 15 residues. The CDR3 loop reads CASSPPGGTDSPLHF. In DNA form, the CDR3 reads TGTGCCAGCTCACCCCCGGGGGGCACCGATTCACCCCTCCACTTT.

The rearrangement links TRBV18 to TRBJ2-7, with D maybe TRBD2 (5 bases). Trimming took off 1 base at V and 12 bases at J, with 16 bases between the two ends. Germline assignment: CDR1 KGHSH and CDR2 LQKENI. The CDR3 has 13 amino acids. The CDR3 DNA reads TGTGCCAGCTCACCACGTTCACGGGAAGGTCTGTACTTC. Residues: CASSPRSREGLYF. Supplemented by reference TRBV18 and TRBJ2-7, the full variable domain reads NAGVMQNPRHLVRRRGQEARLRCSPMKGHSHVYWYRQLPEEGLKFMVYLQKENIIDESGMPKERFSAEFPKEGPSILRIQQVVRGDSAAYFCASSPRSREGLYFGPGTRLTVT.

This clonotype came up many times. V gene TRBV5-1 combines with J gene TRBJ2-2; possibly TRBD1 for D (5 bases). V was trimmed by 2 bases and J by 5 bases, leaving 13 bases between them. The CDR3 spans 15 residues. Germline CDR1 is SGHRS and CDR2 is YFSETQ. CDR3 coding DNA: TGCGCCAGCAGCTTTGTTACAGGACAAACCGGGGAGCTGTTTTTT. This sequence encodes CASSFVTGQTGELFF.

About this clonotype itself: The conserved final phenylalanine or tryptophan is absent from the CDR3, which likely points to a read error. Because the CDR3's place on the DNA is in doubt, the DNA is left out and the CDR3 is given as listed by TCRdb. V usage is TRBV28 and J usage is TRBJ2-7; the table calls TRBD2, which could not be checked here. CDR1 MDHEN and CDR2 SYDVKM come from the germline V gene. The CDR3 numbers 15 amino acids, ends counted. The CDR3 loop is CASSPGGSSGSLGYL.

This clonotype was recorded a few times. V is TRBV7-8 and J is TRBJ1-1; no reliable D call. Trimming removed 2 bases from V and 0 bases from J, with 16 bases in between. Germline CDR1 SGHVS, CDR2 FQNEAQ. The CDR3 length is 17 residues. The DNA of the CDR3 is TGTGCCAGCAGCTTAATATTTAACGCGGGAATGAACACTGAAGCTTTCTTT. Residues: CASSLIFNAGMNTEAFF.

This clonotype appeared many times. The V gene is TRBV20-1, the J gene TRBJ2-7, with D possibly matching TRBD1 (5 bases). This CDR3 has 11 amino acids. V lost 3 bases and J lost 3, with 6 bases in between. CDR1 DFQATT and CDR2 SNEGSKA come from the germline V gene (reference sequence). This CDR3 reads CSASDSYEQYF. The CDR3 region has the DNA TGCAGTGCTAGTGACAGCTACGAGCAGTACTTC.

The genes are TRBV7-2 and TRBJ1-5; D is uncertain. Trimming shortened V by 2 bases and J by 2 bases, and 7 bases separated the two germline ends. CDR3 length equals 14 residues. In germline, CDR1 is SGHTA, CDR2 FQGNSA. CDR3 residues: CASSLFQGNQPQHF. The DNA of the CDR3 is TGTGCCAGCAGCTTATTTCAGGGCAATCAGCCCCAGCATTTT.

This clonotype was seen many times. The chain's CDR3 is CASSLTSGITGELFF. CDR3 nucleotides: TGTGCCAGCAGCCTGACTAGCGGGATCACCGGGGAGCTGTTTTTT. The rearrangement joins TRBV12-3 or TRBV12-4 to TRBJ2-2; 11 positions agree with TRBD2. J lost 4 bases, V lost 6 bases, and 4 bases had no gene match. This CDR3 has 15 residues.